The rows below give T cell receptor beta chains drawn from one sample of a study of blood T cells in healthy people across ages. One entry per CDR3 protein results from TCRdb running MiXCR on the 5' RACE reads. The sample comprises about 1.8 million distinct CDR3 sequences, just under 50% of which are singletons, and roughly 2% rests with the top ten. The sample consisted of blood. The receptors stem from a woman in her thirties or forties in good health. CDR3s include the opening cysteine and the closing phenylalanine or tryptophan. Size tells how often a clone was seen (once, few, many) or the class of an expanded clone, and some rows leave it out.

abundance,j_gene,v_gene,CDR3aa
-,TRBJ1-5,TRBV12-3/TRBV12-4,CASSLGERESNQPQHF
-,TRBJ2-5,TRBV29-1,CSVDDRGVQETQYF
-,TRBJ2-3,TRBV29-1,CSVSTEGDTQYF
-,TRBJ1-2,TRBV4-1,CASSQESHKGYTF
-,TRBJ2-5,TRBV20-1,CSAAGLTSTGEQETQYF
-,TRBJ2-3,TRBV12-3/TRBV12-4,CASQGGQWDTQYF
-,TRBJ2-4,TRBV20-1,CSARDGELLLKNIQYF
few,TRBJ2-3,TRBV11-1,CASSFRGSEVDTQYF
-,TRBJ2-1,TRBV5-1,CAGSLETGWSYNEQFF
-,TRBJ2-2,TRBV6-2/TRBV6-3,CASSYSIARGYTGELFF
few,TRBJ2-7,TRBV20-1,CSAPSGGGDEQYF
-,TRBJ1-5,TRBV7-2,CASSRAVDTGGLQHF
-,TRBJ2-3,TRBV7-2,CASSFRLSDTQYF
-,TRBJ2-1,TRBV3-1,CASSQVSGSSYNEQFF
few,TRBJ1-4,TRBV4-1,CASSQMPGAGEKLFF
-,TRBJ2-1,TRBV7-9,CASGLPVGYNEQFF
few,TRBJ2-4,TRBV7-2,CASTYYGNIQYF
-,TRBJ2-5,TRBV2,CANNDRDQETQYF
-,TRBJ2-5,TRBV3-1,CASSQEGAGWETQYF
-,TRBJ2-3,TRBV5-1,CASSLSSRLVTDTQYF
-,TRBJ1-2,TRBV5-1,CASSLAFRGEDYGYTF
-,TRBJ2-5,TRBV5-1,CASSVRVGEQYF
-,TRBJ1-6,TRBV2,CASKSGTGNSPLHF
few,TRBJ2-1,TRBV7-9,CASFRRQGEGNNEQFF